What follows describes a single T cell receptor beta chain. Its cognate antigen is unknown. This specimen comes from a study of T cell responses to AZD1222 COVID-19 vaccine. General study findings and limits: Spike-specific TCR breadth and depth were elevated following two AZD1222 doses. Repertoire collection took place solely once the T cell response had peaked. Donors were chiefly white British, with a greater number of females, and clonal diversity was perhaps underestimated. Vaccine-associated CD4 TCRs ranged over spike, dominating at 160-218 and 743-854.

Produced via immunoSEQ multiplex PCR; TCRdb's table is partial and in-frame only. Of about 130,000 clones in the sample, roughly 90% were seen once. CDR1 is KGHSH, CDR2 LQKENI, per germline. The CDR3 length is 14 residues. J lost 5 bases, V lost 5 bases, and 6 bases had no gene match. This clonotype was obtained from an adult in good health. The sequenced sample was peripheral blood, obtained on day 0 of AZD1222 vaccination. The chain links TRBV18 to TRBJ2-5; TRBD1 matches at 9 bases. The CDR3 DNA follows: TGTGCCAGCTCATCGAACAGGGGGCGCGAGACCCAGTACTTC. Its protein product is CASSSNRGRETQYF.